Listed below are T cell receptor beta chains from one sample, sequenced in a study of OX40 agonist ivuxolimab in advanced cancers. Generated by immunoSEQ multiplex PCR, the TCRdb table keeps only in-frame clones and is missing some. The top ten clones hold over 4.5% of a sample with 100,000 or so clones, approximately 87% of them seen once. The sequencing used CD4+ or CD8+ T cells sorted from blood, collected in a trial of the OX40 agonist ivuxolimab. The receptors come from an adult with an advanced solid tumor such as melanoma, head and neck, liver or kidney cancer. The CDR3 runs from the conserved cysteine through the conserved F or W. Fields, in order: V gene, D gene, clone size, J gene, CDR3 protein, CDR3 DNA. D genes are given only for firm matches. The size entry is marked missing in some rows and otherwise reads once, few, many or a size class.

v_gene: TRBV12-2; d_gene: NA; abundance: NA; j_gene: TRBJ1-1; CDR3aa: CASRLRQGGGTEAFF; CDR3nt: TGTGCAAGTCGCCTACGCCAGGGGGGCGGCACTGAAGCTTTCTTT
v_gene: TRBV7-6; d_gene: NA; abundance: NA; j_gene: TRBJ2-7; CDR3aa: CASSPEKGNYEQYF; CDR3nt: TGTGCCAGCAGCCCCGAAAAGGGTAACTACGAGCAGTACTTC
v_gene: TRBV7-3; d_gene: NA; abundance: once; j_gene: TRBJ2-3; CDR3aa: CASSIPGDTQYF; CDR3nt: TGTGCCAGCAGCATCCCAGGGGATACGCAGTATTTT
v_gene: TRBV5-1; d_gene: NA; abundance: NA; j_gene: TRBJ1-2; CDR3aa: CASSPDTSNYGYTF; CDR3nt: TGCGCCAGCAGCCCGGACACCTCTAACTATGGCTACACCTTC
v_gene: TRBV5-6; d_gene: NA; abundance: NA; j_gene: TRBJ1-1; CDR3aa: CASSPGNTEAFF; CDR3nt: TGTGCCAGCAGTCCAGGGAACACTGAAGCTTTCTTT
v_gene: TRBV27; d_gene: NA; abundance: NA; j_gene: TRBJ2-1; CDR3aa: CASSPRFYTNEQFF; CDR3nt: TGTGCCAGCAGTCCTAGATTCTATACCAATGAGCAGTTCTTC
v_gene: TRBV15; d_gene: NA; abundance: NA; j_gene: TRBJ1-5; CDR3aa: CATSRDLGLNQPQHF; CDR3nt: TGTGCCACCAGCAGAGATCTGGGTCTCAATCAGCCCCAGCATTTT
v_gene: TRBV19; d_gene: NA; abundance: NA; j_gene: TRBJ2-3; CDR3aa: CASSIRGSGPDTQYF; CDR3nt: TGTGCCAGTAGTATAAGGGGATCGGGGCCAGATACGCAGTATTTT
v_gene: TRBV30; d_gene: TRBD1; abundance: NA; j_gene: TRBJ1-3; CDR3aa: CAWGDRGDPGNTIYF; CDR3nt: TGTGCCTGGGGGGACAGGGGAGATCCTGGAAACACCATATATTTT
v_gene: TRBV7-2; d_gene: NA; abundance: NA; j_gene: TRBJ1-1; CDR3aa: CASSLGGVPNTEAFF; CDR3nt: TGTGCCAGCAGCTTAGGCGGGGTGCCGAACACTGAAGCTTTCTTT
v_gene: TRBV19; d_gene: NA; abundance: NA; j_gene: TRBJ1-1; CDR3aa: CASFRRGPNTEAFF; CDR3nt: TGTGCCAGTTTTAGGCGGGGACCGAACACTGAAGCTTTCTTT
v_gene: TRBV11-2; d_gene: NA; abundance: NA; j_gene: TRBJ2-2; CDR3aa: CASSLVVLRAGELFF; CDR3nt: TGTGCCAGCAGCTTAGTTGTACTAAGGGCCGGGGAGCTGTTTTTT
v_gene: TRBV15; d_gene: NA; abundance: NA; j_gene: TRBJ2-2; CDR3aa: CATSRGGGRNTGELFF; CDR3nt: TGTGCCACCAGCAGGGGCGGGGGCCGGAACACCGGGGAGCTGTTTTTT
v_gene: TRBV11-2; d_gene: NA; abundance: NA; j_gene: TRBJ1-6; CDR3aa: CASSLERLGRFYSPLHF; CDR3nt: TGTGCCAGCAGCTTAGAGCGGTTGGGCAGATTTTATTCACCCCTCCACTTT
v_gene: TRBV4-1; d_gene: NA; abundance: NA; j_gene: TRBJ2-2; CDR3aa: CASSHKPTGELFF; CDR3nt: TGCGCCAGCAGCCACAAACCCACCGGGGAGCTGTTTTTT
v_gene: TRBV10-1; d_gene: NA; abundance: NA; j_gene: TRBJ2-1; CDR3aa: CASSESRVGEQFF; CDR3nt: TGCGCCAGCAGTGAGTCCAGGGTAGGCGAGCAGTTCTTC